Below, one T cell receptor (beta chain) is given with its context. The data stem from a study of blood T cell repertoires in COVID-19. In the study overall: COVID-19 samples collected from the United States, Italy and Spain covered acute and convalescent phases. Sources were T cells, B-cell-depleted T cells, or PBMCs; the material itself was cDNA or gDNA.

Germline CDR1 SGHVS, CDR2 FQNEAQ. There are 18 residues in the CDR3. V lost 5 bases to trimming and J lost 0 bases; unmatched junction nucleotides: 13. Authors' methods: Estimates of nucleated cell counts were drawn from the amplification of reference gene primers. Clones were read by immunoSEQ multiplex PCR, and TCRdb kept only the in-frame ones, dropping some. For V, J and clone size, that table is used; D and trimming come from the DNA. The sample shows fewer than 250,000 clones, 80% to 90% of them seen only once. The sequenced sample consisted of peripheral blood. The chain employs TRBV7-8 and TRBJ2-1; TRBD1 aligns across 7 bases. The receptor comes from a man aged 40-50 years with acute or convalescent COVID-19. The CDR3, as DNA: TGTGCCAGCAGCCCGGGACAGCTCCGGGACAGCTCCTACAATGAGCAGTTCTTC. The encoded protein is CASSPGQLRDSSYNEQFF.